This TCR beta chain was observed in a study of control samples from healthy donors and cancer patients. Assay used: immunoSEQ multiplex PCR; TCRdb lists only in-frame clones, some missing. The data show fewer than 300,000 clones, around 79% seen once. Trimming pared 2 bases from V and 2 bases from J, leaving 10 bases between. The V gene's germline CDR1 is SNHLY and CDR2 FYNNEI. This CDR3 has 15 residues. V usage is TRBV2 and J usage is TRBJ2-4; no firm D call. The receptor was derived from a woman aged 55-69 years with lung cancer. Material for sequencing was PBMCs. CDR3 in amino acids: CASSEQWGTKNIQYF. CDR3 in DNA: TGTGCCAGCAGTGAACAGTGGGGAACCAAAAACATTCAGTACTTC.